In its sample, the clone carrying this T cell receptor beta chain was seen many times. Its specificity is unknown. Using RNA transcripts, the TCR beta CDR3 regions were amplified. An initial RT-PCR round employing HTBI primers preceded a second-round multiplex PCR. TCRdb redid the calling of the multiplex PCR reads with MiXCR, one entry per CDR3 protein. The sample lists around 660,000 distinct CDR3 sequences, more than 40% occurring once. This entry is derived from a study of Graves' ophthalmopathy and Graves' hyperthyroidism. In the study overall: No treatment had been given when peripheral blood was collected at initial diagnosis.

Study-wide results and limits: In predicting ophthalmopathy progression, the model reached around 65% sensitivity and around 72% specificity. Blood also held most thyroid clonotypes expanded above 0.001 frequency.

The evidence that diagnosis relied on was clinical symptoms, serum thyroxine, TRAb, thyroid ultrasound and orbital computed tomography. With 3 bases removed from V and 1 base from J, the gap between germline ends came to 7 bases. The CDR3 has 13 amino acids. Germline values: CDR1 DFQATT, CDR2 SNEGSKA (reference sequence). Specimen: peripheral blood. This TCR derives from an adult man with Graves' ophthalmopathy. The chain couples TRBV20-1 to TRBJ1-5, with no clear D. The CDR3 sequence is CSARIRSNQPQHF. CDR3 bases: TGCAGTGCTAGGATCCGAAGCAATCAGCCCCAGCATTTT.